The sequence of this T cell receptor beta chain was determined in a study of cytomegalovirus exposure and HLA in healthy donors. In this sample, this clone turned up once. Its antigen remains unidentified. The J segment lost 4 bases and the V segment lost 6 bases, leaving 4 bases of the junction unmatched. The germline V gene encodes CDR1 LNHDA and CDR2 SQIVND (reference sequence). CDR3 length: 13 amino acids. A multiplex PCR was run with 60 Vbeta primers and 13 Jbeta primers. Authors' analysis steps: It was a later analysis that counted some 80 million unique TCR beta chains, of which 9 million to 13 million were shared. Method: immunoSEQ multiplex PCR; TCRdb's copy keeps in-frame clones and lacks some. That table supplies the V and J calls and clone size; D and trimming were determined from the DNA. The sample comprises some 99,000 clones, roughly 79% of which are singletons, and about 7.7% rests with the top ten.

Study-wide results and caveats: Analyses of presence and absence presupposed an approximately uniform sequencing depth across donors. A later analysis, which compared TCR beta chains of equal frequency, found the HLA-associated ones more clonally expanded. Later, an analysis found that common viral pathogens appeared to be linked with several of the most significant clusters.

The receptor comes from a woman aged 50 to 65 in good health and CMV-seropositive. The sample comprised PBMCs. This chain joins TRBV19 and TRBJ2-3, with 7 bases aligning to TRBD2. The CDR3 DNA reads TGTGCCAGTAGCGGGGGGTTTGCAGATACGCAGTATTTT. It encodes CASSGGFADTQYF.